This entry lists 26 T cell receptor beta chains sequenced from one sample in a study of blood T cells in healthy people across ages. Through a sample-barcoded 5' primer and a J-beta primer mix, a second PCR was run for about 6 to 11 cycles. TCRdb recomputed calls from the 5' RACE reads with MiXCR, one row per CDR3 protein. The sample lists 1.6 million or so distinct CDR3 sequences, about 31% seen once, with around 11% in the top ten. Sequenced input: blood. The receptors here all came from a woman aged 25 to 45 in good health.

This clonotype was seen only a few times. One base away lies a much larger clone, so this may be a sequencing read error. The rearrangement links TRBV20-1 to TRBJ2-1, with D possibly matching TRBD1 (5 bases). V was trimmed by 3 bases and J by 10 bases, leaving 16 bases between them. This CDR3 has 13 residues. Germline V gene lookup returns CDR1 DFQATT and CDR2 SNEGSKA (reference sequence). The CDR3, as DNA: TGCAGTGCTAGGCCCTTGGGGCGTGGCGAGCAGTTCTTC. This gives the protein CSARPLGRGEQFF.

This clonotype was seen at least ten times. This rearrangement joins TRBV20-1 to TRBJ2-7, with 9 bases identical to TRBD1. Trimming took 3 bases from V and 2 from J; bases not matched to a gene: 11. CDR3 length equals 16 residues. Germline values: CDR1 DFQATT, CDR2 SNEGSKA (reference sequence). The chain's CDR3 is CSASGGRDRVTYEQYF. The CDR3 bases are TGCAGTGCTAGCGGTGGGAGGGACAGGGTAACCTACGAGCAGTACTTC.

The table lists this clonotype with a few counts. This chain joins TRBV28 and TRBJ1-5; D is undetermined. Germline V gene data show CDR1 as MDHEN and CDR2 as SYDVKM. The germline V and J ends were trimmed by 5 bases and 4 bases, with 12 bases remaining between them. The CDR3 covers 14 residues. This CDR3 is CASSPRGVNQPQHF. Here the CDR3 DNA reads TGTGCCAGCAGTCCCCGCGGGGTTAATCAGCCCCAGCATTTT. Based on the CDR3 plus reference TRBV28 and TRBJ1-5, the full variable domain is DVKVTQSSRYLVKRTGEKVFLECVQDMDHENMFWYRQDPGLGLRLIYFSYDVKMKEKGDIPEGYSVSREKKERFSLILESASTNQTSMYLCASSPRGVNQPQHFGDGTRLSIL.

This clonotype was seen at least ten times. The V and J genes are TRBV29-1 and TRBJ2-5; TRBD1 or TRBD2 may be the D gene (5 bases each). Germline V gene data show CDR1 as SQVTM and CDR2 as ANQGSEA. The CDR3 sequence is 14 residues long. With 0 bases removed from V and 7 bases from J, the gap between germline ends came to 15 bases. CDR3 nucleotides: TGCAGCGTTGAAGAGGGGACCCCATCGGGGACCCAGTACTTC. It translates to CSVEEGTPSGTQYF.

This clonotype was seen just once. The rearrangement joins TRBV20-1 to TRBJ1-2; D not certain. Trimming stripped 3 bases from V and 0 bases from J, with 8 bases between. The CDR3 contains 13 residues. Germline values: CDR1 DFQATT, CDR2 SNEGSKA (reference sequence). CDR3 nucleotides: TGCAGTGCTAGTTCGGGGACTAACTATGGCTACACCTTC. Residues: CSASSGTNYGYTF.

The chain couples TRBV20-1 to TRBJ2-1; TRBD2 aligns across 9 bases. J lost 13 bases, V lost 0 bases, and 19 bases had no gene match. Germline CDR1 reads DFQATT; CDR2 reads SNEGSKA (reference sequence). The CDR3 length is 17 residues. CDR3 DNA sequence: TGCAGTGCTAGAGATCCGGCCCGCGGGGGGGCCCCAGGGGTCCAGTTCTTC. It is translated as CSARDPARGGAPGVQFF.

This clonotype was seen a few times. The gene calls are TRBV28 and TRBJ2-3; D gene unclear. V lost 6 bases and J 6 bases, leaving 16 bases between the germline ends. The germline V gene has CDR1 MDHEN and CDR2 SYDVKM. CDR3 length: 14 residues. The CDR3 is CASSRLTVGDTQYF. Here the CDR3 DNA reads TGTGCCAGCAGCCGGCTGACGGTTGGGGATACGCAGTATTTT.

This rearrangement joins TRBV3-1 to TRBJ2-3; D is unresolved. V shed 0 bases and J shed 1 base, with 8 bases lying between them. The germline V gene has CDR1 LGHDT and CDR2 YNNKEL (reference sequence). The CDR3 extends over 15 amino acids. DNA for the CDR3: TGTGCCAGCAGCCAAGATGGAGCAGGCACAGATACGCAGTATTTT. Amino acids: CASSQDGAGTDTQYF.

The gene calls are TRBV20-1 and TRBJ2-1; 9 bases align to TRBD2. The V and J ends lost 6 bases and 7 bases, in that order; junction bases with no gene match: 25. There are 19 residues in the CDR3. Germline V gene sequence: CDR1 DFQATT, CDR2 SNEGSKA (reference sequence). The CDR3 reads CSAPPTLALAGTGGNEQFF. The CDR3 DNA reads TGCAGTGCCCCTCCGACACTGGCCCTAGCGGGGACCGGGGGGAATGAGCAGTTCTTC.

Comments on this clonotype: As the CDR3 is not closed by the conserved phenylalanine or tryptophan, this likely results from a read error. The chain links TRBV4-2 to TRBJ2-4; the D gene is possibly TRBD2 (6 bases). This CDR3 is built from 16 residues. V lost 5 bases to trimming and J lost 0 bases, with 14 bases between them. Germline CDR1 is LGHNA and CDR2 is YNFKEQ. The CDR3 region is CASSKDPGLAKNIQYL. CDR3 coding DNA: TGTGCCAGCAGCAAGGACCCGGGACTAGCCAAAAACATTCAGTACTTA.

This clonotype was recorded a few times. This chain connects TRBV5-6 to TRBJ2-1, with 9 bases matching TRBD1. This CDR3 contains 16 residues. Germline V lookup: CDR1 SGHDT, CDR2 YYEEEE. V lost 4 bases and J lost 9; bases outside the gene matches: 14. The CDR3 DNA reads TGTGCCAGCAGCCCTCGACGTGGACAGGGGAGTACTGAGCAGTTCTTC. Translating gives CASSPRRGQGSTEQFF.

This clonotype showed up just a few times. This sequence joins TRBV20-1 and TRBJ2-1; TRBD2 matches 9 bases. The V gene end was trimmed by 3 bases and the J gene end by 3 bases; junction bases not matched to a gene: 6. CDR1 is DFQATT, CDR2 SNEGSKA, per germline (reference sequence). This CDR3 is built from 15 residues. Written as DNA, the CDR3 is TGCAGTGCTAGGTATTTAGCGGGAGACTACAATGAGCAGTTCTTC. Amino acid sequence: CSARYLAGDYNEQFF.

The chain combines TRBV4-1 with TRBJ2-2, with a weak D call TRBD1 (5 bases). V shed 0 bases and J shed 5 bases, with 16 bases lying between them. The CDR3 has 17 residues. Germline assignment: CDR1 MGHRA and CDR2 YSYEKL. In DNA form, the CDR3 reads TGCGCCAGCAGCCAAGAGATCCCGGTCAGGGTAACCGGGGAGCTGTTTTTT. Its protein product is CASSQEIPVRVTGELFF.

V is TRBV14 and J is TRBJ2-7, with TRBD2 identical over 10 bases. V dropped 4 bases and J dropped 5; count of bases not matched to a gene: 8. This CDR3 region has 15 residues. The germline V gene has CDR1 SGHDN and CDR2 FVKESK. The CDR3 reads CASSLIAGGFHEQYF. DNA of the CDR3: TGTGCCAGCAGCCTAATAGCGGGAGGTTTCCACGAGCAGTACTTC. Full variable domain (remainder filled in from reference TRBV14 and TRBJ2-7): EAGVTQFPSHSVIEKGQTVTLRCDPISGHDNLYWYRRVMGKEIKFLLHFVKESKQDESGMPNNRFLAERTGGTYSTLKVQPAELEDSGVYFCASSLIAGGFHEQYFGPGTRLTVT.

This clonotype was detected only a few times. This chain uses TRBV5-6 with TRBJ2-3, with 10 bases lining up with TRBD2. Germline values: CDR1 SGHDT, CDR2 YYEEEE. The length of the CDR3 is 17 residues. The J segment lost 8 bases and the V segment lost 1 base, leaving 13 bases of the junction unmatched. The CDR3 region is CASSLLPSGGDRGTQYF. DNA for the CDR3: TGTGCCAGCAGCTTGCTGCCTAGCGGGGGAGACCGTGGTACGCAGTATTTT.

This clonotype turned up a few times. The chain links TRBV30 to TRBJ1-5, with a weak D call TRBD1 (5 bases). CDR3 size: 15 residues. CDR1 is GTSNPN, CDR2 SVGIG, per germline (reference sequence). V shed 0 bases and J shed 6 bases, with 15 bases lying between them. The CDR3 loop reads CAWSVRTPGGQPQHF. CDR3 in DNA: TGTGCCTGGAGTGTAAGGACTCCGGGGGGTCAGCCCCAGCATTTT.

This clonotype was detected only a few times. The CDR3 region has the DNA TGTGCCAGCAGGATGACAGGTGGGGCCAACGTCCTGACTTTC. This encodes CASRMTGGANVLTF. This chain links TRBV28 with TRBJ2-6; perhaps TRBD1 as D (6 bases). This CDR3 contains 14 residues. Trimming took 6 bases from V and 3 from J, leaving 9 bases between them. Per germline, CDR1 MDHEN and CDR2 SYDVKM.

The J gene is TRBJ2-5, the V gene TRBV20-1, with 8 bases identical to TRBD1. CDR1 is DFQATT and CDR2 is SNEGSKA in the germline V gene (reference sequence). The V and J ends lost 5 bases and 9 bases, in that order; junction bases with no gene match: 11. CDR3 length: 13 residues. The CDR3 coding sequence is TGCAGTGCTCTTTGGGACAGGTCTACGGCCCAGTACTTC. It specifies CSALWDRSTAQYF.

This clonotype was seen once. This sequence joins TRBV9 and TRBJ1-1; no firm D call. Germline-derived CDR1 and CDR2 are SGDLS and YYNGEE. The CDR3 sequence is 15 residues long. The V end was cut by 1 base, the J end by 1 base, with 11 bases between. The CDR3 region has the DNA TGTGCCAGCAGCGTACCAAAAGCGGGGAACACTGAAGCTTTCTTT. Protein product: CASSVPKAGNTEAFF.

The gene calls are TRBV5-5 and TRBJ1-1; 8 nucleotides line up with TRBD1. The CDR3 is 15 residues long. Losses at the gene ends were 2 bases for V and 4 bases for J; bases not matched to a gene: 7. The germline V gene has CDR1 SGHKS and CDR2 YYEKEE (reference sequence). The CDR3 coding sequence is TGTGCCAGCAGCTTTCTGAACAGGGGGTCCACTGAAGCTTTCTTT. Translated: CASSFLNRGSTEAFF.

The chain recombines TRBV25-1 with TRBJ1-2; D not certain. V gave up 2 bases and J gave up 4 bases, with 11 bases separating them. The V gene's germline CDR1 is MGHDK and CDR2 SYGVNS. The length of the CDR3 is 14 residues. Here the CDR3 DNA reads TGTGCCAGCAGTGAACTGAGAGGGCTCTATGGCTACACCTTC. Its translation is CASSELRGLYGYTF.

This chain connects TRBV15 to TRBJ2-3; 12 bases match TRBD2. V was pared by 5 bases and J by 0 bases, with 3 bases of the junction left unmatched. CDR1 and CDR2 (germline): LNHNV, YYDKDF (reference sequence). CDR3 length equals 16 residues. The CDR3 region has the DNA TGTGCCACCAGCCCAGGACTAGCGGGAAGCACAGATACGCAGTATTTT. Its protein is CATSPGLAGSTDTQYF.

A note on this clonotype: Its ends do not fully match the called genes, so a read error is possible. V gene TRBV12-3 or TRBV12-4 combines with J gene TRBJ2-1; no definite D call. CDR3 length: 13 residues. In DNA form, the CDR3 reads TGTGCCAGCAGGTTAGTTCCGTACAATGAGCAGTTCTTC. Residues: CASRLVPYNEQFF.

The V and J genes are TRBV11-2 and TRBJ1-2, with a weak D call TRBD1 (6 bases). V was trimmed by 0 bases and J by 8 bases, leaving 10 bases between them. There are 13 residues in the CDR3. Germline V gene lookup returns CDR1 SGHAT and CDR2 FQNNGV. The CDR3, as DNA: TGTGCCAGCAGCTTAGAGGGGGGCAGGGGCTACACCTTC. Translating gives CASSLEGGRGYTF.

This clonotype has only a few counts. This chain links TRBV5-1 with TRBJ1-4; 7 bases map to TRBD1. The CDR3 totals 16 residues. Germline values: CDR1 SGHRS, CDR2 YFSETQ. The V and J ends lost 4 bases and 0 bases, in that order; junction bases with no gene match: 6. The CDR3 nucleotides are TGCGCCAGCAGCCCGGGACAGCCAGCAACTAATGAAAAACTGTTTTTT. Its translation is CASSPGQPATNEKLFF.

The chain joins TRBV3-1 to TRBJ2-1, with 11 bases matching TRBD2. The CDR3 consists of 16 residues. Germline CDR1 reads LGHDT; CDR2 reads YNNKEL (reference sequence). Unmatched junction bases numbered 11, after V lost 5 bases and J lost 8 bases. Here the CDR3 DNA reads TGTGCCAGCAGCTCAATATCTAGCGGGGGGATCTATGAGCAGTTCTTC. Translation: CASSSISSGGIYEQFF.